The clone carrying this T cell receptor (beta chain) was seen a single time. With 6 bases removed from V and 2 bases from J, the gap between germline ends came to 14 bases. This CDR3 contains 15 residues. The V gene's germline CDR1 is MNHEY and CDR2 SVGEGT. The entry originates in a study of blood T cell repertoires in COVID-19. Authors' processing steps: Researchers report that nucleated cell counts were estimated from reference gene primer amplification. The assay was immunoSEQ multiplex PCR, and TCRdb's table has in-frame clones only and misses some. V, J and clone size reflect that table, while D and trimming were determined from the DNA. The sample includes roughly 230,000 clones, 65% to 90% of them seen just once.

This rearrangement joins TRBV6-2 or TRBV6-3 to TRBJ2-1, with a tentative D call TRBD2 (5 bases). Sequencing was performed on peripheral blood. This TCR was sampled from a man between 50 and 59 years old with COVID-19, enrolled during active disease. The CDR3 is CASSSGLLAYNEQFF. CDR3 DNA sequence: TGTGCCAGCAGCTCCGGACTGCTAGCCTACAATGAGCAGTTCTTC.